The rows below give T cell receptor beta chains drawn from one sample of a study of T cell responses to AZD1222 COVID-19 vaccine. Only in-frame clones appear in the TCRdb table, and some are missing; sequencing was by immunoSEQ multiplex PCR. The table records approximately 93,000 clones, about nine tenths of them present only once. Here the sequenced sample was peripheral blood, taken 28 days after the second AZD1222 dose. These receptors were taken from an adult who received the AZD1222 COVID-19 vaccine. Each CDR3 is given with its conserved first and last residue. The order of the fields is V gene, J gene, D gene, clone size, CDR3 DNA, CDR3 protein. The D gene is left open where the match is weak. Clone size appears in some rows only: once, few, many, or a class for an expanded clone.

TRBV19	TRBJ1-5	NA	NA	TGTGCCAGTAGAGCAGACACTTATAGCAATCAGCCCCAGCATTTT	CASRADTYSNQPQHF
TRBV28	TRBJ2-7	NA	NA	TGTGCCAGCAGTTTATCCCGGGCCGCCTACGAGCAGTACTTC	CASSLSRAAYEQYF
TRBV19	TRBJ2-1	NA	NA	TGTGCCAGTAGTATAGGGAAAACTAGGCTGAGCTCCTACAATGAGCAGTTCTTC	CASSIGKTRLSSYNEQFF
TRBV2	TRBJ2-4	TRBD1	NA	TGTGCCAGCAGGGAACAGGGGGCCATTCAGTACTTC	CASREQGAIQYF
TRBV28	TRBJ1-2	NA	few	TGTGCCAGCAGCCCACAGGGTAGCGGCTACACCTTC	CASSPQGSGYTF
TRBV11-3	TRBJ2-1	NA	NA	TGTGCCAGCAGCTCAAGGACTGGGGCGGGCAATGAGCAGTTCTTC	CASSSRTGAGNEQFF
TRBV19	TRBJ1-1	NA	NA	TGTGCCAGTAAAGGACACCTCTTAATGAACACTGAAGCTTTCTTT	CASKGHLLMNTEAFF
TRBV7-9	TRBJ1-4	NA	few	TGTGCCAGCAGCACCCCGCCAGGGCTCAACAATGAAAAACTGTTTTTT	CASSTPPGLNNEKLFF
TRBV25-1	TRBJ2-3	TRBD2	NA	TGTGCCAGCAGTTTCGGGGCTAGCGGTACAGATACGCAGTATTTT	CASSFGASGTDTQYF
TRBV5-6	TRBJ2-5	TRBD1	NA	TGTGCCAGCAGCTTGTACGGACAGGGGGCCCAAGAGACCCAGTACTTC	CASSLYGQGAQETQYF
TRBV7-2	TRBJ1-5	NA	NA	TGTGCCAGCAGCTTAGGGCAGGGCGCGAATCAGCCCCAGCATTTT	CASSLGQGANQPQHF
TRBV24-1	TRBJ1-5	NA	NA	TGTGCCACCAGTGATTTGCTAGCCGATCAGCCCCAGCATTTT	CATSDLLADQPQHF
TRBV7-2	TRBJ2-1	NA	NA	TGTGCCAGCAGCTTAGGGGGTTTGGCGGACTCCTACAATGAGCAGTTCTTC	CASSLGGLADSYNEQFF
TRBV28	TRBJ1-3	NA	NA	TGTGCCAGCAGTTCCTCCCGGCCCCGCTCTGGAAACACCATATATTTT	CASSSSRPRSGNTIYF
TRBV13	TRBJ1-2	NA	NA	TGTGCCAGCACCGACTCGGCAGCTAACTATGGCTACACCTTC	CASTDSAANYGYTF
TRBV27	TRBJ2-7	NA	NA	TGTGCCAGCAGTTTAGGACAGAATTACGAGCAGTACTTC	CASSLGQNYEQYF
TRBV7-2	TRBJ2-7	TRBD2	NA	TGTGCCAGCAGCCCAGGACTAGCGGGGGGGTACGAGCAGTACTTC	CASSPGLAGGYEQYF
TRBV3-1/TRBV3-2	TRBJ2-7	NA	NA	TGTGCCAGCAGCGCAGGACAGAAGAACGAGCAGTACTTC	CASSAGQKNEQYF
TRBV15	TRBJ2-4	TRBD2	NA	TGTGCCACCAGCAGTCTAGCGGGCGAAGCCAAAAACATTCAGTACTTC	CATSSLAGEAKNIQYF
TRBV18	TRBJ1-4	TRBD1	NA	TGTGCCAGCTCCCCCAGGGGGGCGCCTGAAAAACTGTTTTTT	CASSPRGAPEKLFF
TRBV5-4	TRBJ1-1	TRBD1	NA	TGTGCCAGCAGCCTCAGGGGGCTTCGGAACACTGAAGCTTTCTTT	CASSLRGLRNTEAFF
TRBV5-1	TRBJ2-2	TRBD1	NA	TGCGCCAGCAGCTTGGTGACAGGGGGCGGCGGGGAGCTGTTTTTT	CASSLVTGGGGELFF
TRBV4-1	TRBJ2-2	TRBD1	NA	TGCGCCAGCAGCCGATCCGGGACAGGGATTCCCGGGGAGCTGTTTTTT	CASSRSGTGIPGELFF
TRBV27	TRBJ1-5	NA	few	TGTGCCAGCAGTTTCCAGTACAATCAGCCCCAGCATTTT	CASSFQYNQPQHF
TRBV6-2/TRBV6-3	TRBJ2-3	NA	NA	TGTGCCAGCAGTTCGGGTCTGGGGAGCACAGATACGCAGTATTTT	CASSSGLGSTDTQYF
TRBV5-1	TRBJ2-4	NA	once	TGCGCCAGCAGCTTGGTGGGCTCCGCAAAACGGATTCAGTACTTC	CASSLVGSAKRIQYF
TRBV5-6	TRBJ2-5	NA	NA	TGTGCCAGCAGCTTGTGGGGGGACCGAGAGACCCAGTACTTC	CASSLWGDRETQYF
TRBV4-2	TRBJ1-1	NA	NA	TGTGCCAGCAGCCAAGATGCAGGGACACCAAACACTGAAGCTTTCTTT	CASSQDAGTPNTEAFF
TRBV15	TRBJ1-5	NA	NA	TGTGCCACCAGCAGAGATCTGGGGGTTCAGCCCCAGCATTTT	CATSRDLGVQPQHF
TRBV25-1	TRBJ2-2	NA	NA	TGTGCCAGCACCCCTGGACGACGAAGGTCCGGGGAGCTGTTTTTT	CASTPGRRRSGELFF
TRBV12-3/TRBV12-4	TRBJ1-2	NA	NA	TGTGCCAGCCGCCTAATCGGGGGTGCTGGCTACACCTTC	CASRLIGGAGYTF
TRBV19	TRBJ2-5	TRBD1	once	TGTGCCAGTAGTACAGGACAGGGGCAAGAGACCCAGTACTTC	CASSTGQGQETQYF
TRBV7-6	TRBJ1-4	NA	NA	TGTGCCAGCAGCTTAGCGAGGCGGGGGGCCCTTAATGAAAAACTGTTTTTT	CASSLARRGALNEKLFF
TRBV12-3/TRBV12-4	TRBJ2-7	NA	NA	TGTGCCAGCAGTTTAGGACAGGTCTACGAGCAGTACTTC	CASSLGQVYEQYF
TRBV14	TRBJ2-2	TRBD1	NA	TGTGCCAGCAGCCAAGGCACAGGGGGCTTTGGGGAGCTGTTTTTT	CASSQGTGGFGELFF
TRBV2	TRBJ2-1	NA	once	TGTGCCAGCACGACAGCGCCTCTTACGGGTGAGCAGTTCTTC	CASTTAPLTGEQFF
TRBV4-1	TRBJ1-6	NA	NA	TGCGCCAGCAGCCCACTGACCGGGCAGAAGAATTCACCCCTCCACTTT	CASSPLTGQKNSPLHF
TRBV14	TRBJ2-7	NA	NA	TGTGCCAGCAGCCTTACACGGAGCCACGTCTCCTACGAGCAGTACTTC	CASSLTRSHVSYEQYF
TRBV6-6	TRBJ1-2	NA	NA	TGTGCCAGCAGTGACAGGTCTGGAAACTATGGCTACACCTTC	CASSDRSGNYGYTF
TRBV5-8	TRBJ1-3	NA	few	TGTGCCAGCACCCTGACAGGCTCTGGAAACACCATATATTTT	CASTLTGSGNTIYF
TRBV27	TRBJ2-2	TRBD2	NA	TGTGCCAGCAGTTTCACCGGGACTAGCGGGCCACAACCAAACACCGGGGAGCTGTTTTTT	CASSFTGTSGPQPNTGELFF
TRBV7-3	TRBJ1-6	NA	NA	TGTGCCAGCAGCTCTACGGCAGGGGTGGGTTCACCCCTCCACTTT	CASSSTAGVGSPLHF
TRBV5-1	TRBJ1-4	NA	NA	TGCGCCAGCAGCTTGGAAACAGTAGATGAAAAACTGTTTTTT	CASSLETVDEKLFF
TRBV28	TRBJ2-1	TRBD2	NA	TGTGCCAGCAGTTTTGAGCGGGGGGGCTACAATGAGCAGTTCTTC	CASSFERGGYNEQFF
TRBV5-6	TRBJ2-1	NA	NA	TGTGCCAGCAGCTTTTCTGGGGGTTGGGACAATGAGCAGTTCTTC	CASSFSGGWDNEQFF
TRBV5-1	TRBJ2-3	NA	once	TGCGCCAGCAGCTTGGGCACACCTAGCACAGATACGCAGTATTTT	CASSLGTPSTDTQYF
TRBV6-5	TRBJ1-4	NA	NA	TGTGCCAGCAGTTACTCAGGGGCTAATGAAAAACTGTTTTTT	CASSYSGANEKLFF
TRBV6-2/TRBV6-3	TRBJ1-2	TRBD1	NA	TGTGCCAGCAGTCTACGATCGACAGGGCTGAATTATGGCTACACCTTC	CASSLRSTGLNYGYTF
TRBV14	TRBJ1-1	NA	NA	TGTGCCAGCAGCCCTCCCCTCACAGGGATAAGGACTGAAGCTTTCTTT	CASSPPLTGIRTEAFF